This T cell receptor beta chain appears in the sequencing data of a study of T cell responses to AZD1222 COVID-19 vaccine. Study-wide results and limits: Clonal diversity may have been underestimated in mostly white British donors.

The method was immunoSEQ multiplex PCR; TCRdb's version includes in-frame clones alone and lacks a portion of them. Among 80,000 to 90,000 clones listed, roughly nine tenths were seen once. Comments on this clone: Its target is unknown.

CDR3 length: 13 residues. Trimming removed 5 bases at V and 2 bases at J, with 8 bases between. Germline CDR1 is MNHEY and CDR2 is SVGEGT. The clonotype comes from an adult in good health. The sequencing here drew on peripheral blood, taken on day 0 of AZD1222 vaccination. This chain uses TRBV6-2 or TRBV6-3 with TRBJ2-3; possible D gene TRBD1, 6 bases. The CDR3 DNA sequence: TGTGCCAGCAGTCGGGACAACACAGATACGCAGTATTTT. This encodes CASSRDNTDTQYF.